These 26 T cell receptor beta chains came from one sample sequenced in a study of cytomegalovirus exposure and HLA in healthy donors. This table comes from immunoSEQ multiplex PCR, and its TCRdb copy is limited to in-frame clones, with some not included. Among 130,000 to 150,000 clones listed, around nine tenths were seen once. The sequenced sample consisted of PBMCs. Every receptor here comes from a woman aged 18-29 years in good health and CMV-seropositive.

J is TRBJ2-5 and V is TRBV4-3; D remains ambiguous. V dropped 2 bases and J dropped 5 bases, with 9 bases sitting between them. The length of the CDR3 is 13 residues. Per germline, CDR1 LGHNA and CDR2 YSLEER. The CDR3 DNA reads as TGCGCCAGCAGCCAAACAGATGGGGAGACCCAGTACTTC. Its protein product is CASSQTDGETQYF.

This chain links TRBV28 with TRBJ2-5, with D perhaps matching TRBD2 (6 bases). Per germline, CDR1 MDHEN and CDR2 SYDVKM. V shed 3 bases and J shed 3 bases, with 11 bases lying between them. The CDR3 runs 14 residues. The CDR3 reads CASSFRLGEETQYF. The CDR3 nucleotides are TGTGCCAGCAGTTTCAGACTAGGAGAAGAGACCCAGTACTTC.

The V call is TRBV11-3, the J call TRBJ2-1; 10 nucleotides line up with TRBD2. Germline CDR1 reads SGHNT; CDR2 reads YENEEA. Unmatched junction bases numbered 3, after V lost 0 bases and J lost 10 bases. The CDR3 has 14 amino acids. The DNA of the CDR3 is TGTGCCAGCAGCTTAGATATACTAGCGGGAGAGCAGTTCTTC. It yields the protein CASSLDILAGEQFF.

This chain uses TRBV29-1 with TRBJ2-7, with TRBD1 matching over 7 bases. This CDR3 has 12 amino acids. Germline V gene lookup returns CDR1 SQVTM and CDR2 ANQGSEA. The J segment lost 3 bases and the V segment lost 6 bases, leaving 5 bases of the junction unmatched. The CDR3, as DNA: TGCAGCGTGACAGGGCGCAACTACGAGCAGTACTTC. As protein: CSVTGRNYEQYF.

J is TRBJ2-5 and V is TRBV29-1, with TRBD2 matching over 8 bases. V was pared by 4 bases and J by 5 bases, with 12 bases of the junction left unmatched. Germline CDR1 SQVTM, CDR2 ANQGSEA. This CDR3 contains 15 residues. CDR3 in amino acids: CSVGRAGGRDETQYF. The CDR3 DNA sequence: TGCAGCGTTGGTCGGGCGGGAGGTAGAGACGAGACCCAGTACTTC.

This chain connects TRBV30 to TRBJ2-1, with a possible D match to TRBD1 (5 bases). The CDR3 sequence is 16 residues long. CDR1 is GTSNPN and CDR2 is SVGIG in the germline V gene (reference sequence). V was pared by 0 bases and J by 6 bases, with 18 bases between. The CDR3 bases are TGTGCCTGGAGTGTACAGCAGCTAGTGGGGCTCAATGAGCAGTTCTTC. Its translation is CAWSVQQLVGLNEQFF.

This chain connects TRBV4-2 to TRBJ2-7; D is undetermined. The CDR3 extends over 14 amino acids. V lost 0 bases and J 2 bases, leaving 8 bases between the germline ends. Per the germline V gene, CDR1 is LGHNA and CDR2 is YNFKEQ. CDR3 nucleotides: TGTGCCAGCAGCCAAGAATCCAGCGCCTACGAGCAGTACTTC. Encoded protein: CASSQESSAYEQYF.

CDR3 sequence: CASSLTWDYYGTQYF. In nucleotides, the CDR3 is TGTGCCAGCAGTTTAACCTGGGACTATTATGGTACGCAGTATTTT. The V call is TRBV27, the J call TRBJ2-3; 7 bases are a match to TRBD2. In germline, CDR1 is MNHEY, CDR2 SMNVEV (reference sequence). Trimming took 2 bases from V and 8 from J; bases not matched to a gene: 10. The CDR3 extends over 15 amino acids.

In DNA, the CDR3 is TGTGCCAGCAGCTTAGATCAGGGCGGATTCTACGAGCAGTACTTC. This gives the protein CASSLDQGGFYEQYF. The chain combines TRBV11-2 with TRBJ2-7; tentative D call: TRBD1 (5 bases). Trimming cost V 0 bases and J 3 bases, with 12 bases left between them. This CDR3 has 15 amino acids. Germline loops: CDR1 SGHAT, CDR2 FQNNGV.

The rearrangement links TRBV6-4 to TRBJ2-7; D is possibly TRBD2 (5 bases). This CDR3 has 10 residues. Trimming removed 7 bases from V and 7 bases from J, with 8 bases in between. Germline loops: CDR1 MRHNA, CDR2 SNTAGT. The CDR3 DNA reads TGTGCCAGCACCCGGAGGGAGCAGTACTTC. Translation: CASTRREQYF.

The genes are TRBV5-6 and TRBJ2-4; 10 bases line up with TRBD2. CDR1 SGHDT and CDR2 YYEEEE come from the germline V gene. This CDR3 is built from 17 residues. V shed 4 bases, J shed 6 bases, and the junction held 13 bases outside the gene matches. In DNA form, the CDR3 reads TGTGCCAGCAGCGGAGACAGCGGGAGGGAAGGGGGAAACATTCAGTACTTC. Encoded protein: CASSGDSGREGGNIQYF.

This clone was seen a few times. The chain carries TRBV19 and TRBJ2-1, with D unclear. V lost 3 bases and J 1 base, leaving 13 bases between the germline ends. Germline V lookup: CDR1 LNHDA, CDR2 SQIVND (reference sequence). CDR3 length: 16 amino acids. The CDR3 coding sequence is TGTGCCAGTAGTATTACCCCCGCGCGGTCCTACAATGAGCAGTTCTTC. Translated: CASSITPARSYNEQFF.

The chain recombines TRBV11-1 with TRBJ2-5, with D perhaps matching TRBD2 (6 bases). V lost 5 bases and J 2 bases, leaving 18 bases between the germline ends. Per germline, CDR1 SGHAT and CDR2 FQDESV (reference sequence). The CDR3 extends over 16 amino acids. The CDR3 region is CASSPMALGTQETQYF. DNA for the CDR3: TGTGCCAGCAGCCCAATGGCCCTAGGGACTCAAGAGACCCAGTACTTC.

The gene calls are TRBV6-5 and TRBJ2-1; D unclear. Looked up from germline, CDR1 is MNHEY and CDR2 is SVGAGI. V was pared by 8 bases and J by 7 bases, with 15 bases between. There are 13 residues in the CDR3. The CDR3 loop reads CASFSLYGNEQFF. Here the CDR3 DNA reads TGTGCCAGCTTCAGCCTATACGGGAATGAGCAGTTCTTC.

The chain couples TRBV4-2 to TRBJ2-1, with 9 bases aligning to TRBD1. Germline trimming cut 3 bases from V and 8 bases from J; bases unmatched to any gene: 8. This CDR3 is 15 amino acids long. Looked up from germline, CDR1 is LGHNA and CDR2 is YNFKEQ. The CDR3 DNA follows: TGTGCCAGCAGCCAGACCGCGGGACAGGGCGATGAGCAGTTCTTC. Amino acids: CASSQTAGQGDEQFF.

The chain combines TRBV6-4 with TRBJ2-5; 10 positions agree with TRBD2. Germline CDR1 MRHNA, CDR2 SNTAGT. Trimming at V came to 3 bases and at J to 7 bases, leaving 8 bases not matched to a gene. This CDR3 spans 15 amino acids. CDR3 DNA: TGTGCCAGCAGTGAGGTAGCGGGGGGTAAACGGACCCAGTACTTC. As protein: CASSEVAGGKRTQYF.

The CDR3 sequence is CASSLFPTVTRDSEAFF. The CDR3 DNA is TGTGCCAGCAGCTTATTCCCGACGGTTACCAGAGACTCTGAAGCTTTCTTT. The chain links TRBV7-6 to TRBJ1-1; D is unresolved. The CDR3 has 17 amino acids. Germline CDR1 and CDR2: SGHVS and FNYEAQ. Trimming stripped 2 bases from V and 6 bases from J, with 22 bases between. Complete variable domain (other parts from reference TRBV7-6 and TRBJ1-1): GAGVSQSPRYKVTKRGQDVALRCDPISGHVSLYWYRQALGQGPEFLTYFNYEAQQDKSGLPNDRFSAERPEGSISTLTIQRTEQRDSAMYRCASSLFPTVTRDSEAFFGQGTRLTVV.

The V call is TRBV29-1, the J call TRBJ2-3; tentatively, D is TRBD2 (6 bases). Germline CDR1 and CDR2: SQVTM and ANQGSEA. This CDR3 has 16 amino acids. V lost 0 bases and J 1 base, leaving 14 bases between the germline ends. The CDR3 DNA reads TGCAGCGTTGAAGATTCGCGGGGAAGGGGCACAGATACGCAGTATTTT. It translates to CSVEDSRGRGTDTQYF.

The V gene is TRBV2, the J gene TRBJ2-3; no firm D call. From germline, CDR1 is SNHLY and CDR2 FYNNEI. The CDR3 consists of 12 residues. V was pared by 7 bases and J by 0 bases, with 5 bases between. In nucleotides, the CDR3 is TGTGCCAGCACGTCTAGCACAGATACGCAGTATTTT. Translated: CASTSSTDTQYF.

The chain carries TRBV19 and TRBJ2-5, with D possibly being TRBD2 (5 bases). The CDR3 sequence is 12 residues long. In germline, CDR1 is LNHDA, CDR2 SQIVND (reference sequence). Between the trimmed V and J ends, which lost 3 bases and 5 bases, there was a span of 7 bases. The CDR3 loop reads CASSMDSETQYF. CDR3 sequence (DNA): TGTGCCAGTAGTATGGACTCGGAGACCCAGTACTTC.

For the CDR3, the DNA is TGTGCCAGCAGCGGCGGCCCAACTAATGAAAAACTGTTTTTT. Translation gives CASSGGPTNEKLFF. This sequence joins TRBV9 and TRBJ1-4; D remains unclear. Trimming removed 3 bases at V and 0 bases at J, with 6 bases between. Germline values: CDR1 SGDLS, CDR2 YYNGEE. The CDR3 spans 14 residues.

This chain links TRBV2 with TRBJ2-1; 12 bases line up with TRBD2. The J segment lost 7 bases and the V segment lost 9 bases, leaving 13 bases of the junction unmatched. CDR3 length: 16 amino acids. The V gene's germline CDR1 is SNHLY and CDR2 FYNNEI. The CDR3, as DNA: TGTGCCAGTTGCGTGGGTCTAGCGGGAGGGGTGAATGAGCAGTTCTTC. This gives the protein CASCVGLAGGVNEQFF. Drawing the rest from reference TRBV2 and TRBJ2-1, the complete variable domain is EPEVTQTPSHQVTQMGQEVILRCVPISNHLYFYWYRQILGQKVEFLVSFYNNEISEKSEIFDDQFSVERPDGSNFTLKIRSTKLEDSAMYFCASCVGLAGGVNEQFFGPGTRLTVL.

The rearrangement uses TRBV5-4 and TRBJ1-1; D possibly corresponds to TRBD1 (6 bases). The V end lost 3 bases, the J end lost 2 bases, and 11 bases lay between the germline ends. Germline V gene lookup returns CDR1 SGHNT and CDR2 YYREEE (reference sequence). CDR3 length: 14 amino acids. In DNA form, the CDR3 reads TGTGCCAGCAGCTCGACAGGATACAACACTGAAGCTTTCTTT. Translation: CASSSTGYNTEAFF.

V is TRBV7-8 and J is TRBJ2-7, with 7 bases fitting TRBD2. The CDR3 length is 15 residues. The trim removed 2 bases at V and 1 base at J, leaving 5 bases unmatched. Germline V gene sequence: CDR1 SGHVS, CDR2 FQNEAQ. CDR3 sequence (DNA): TGTGCCAGCAGCTTATGGGCGGGAGAGTCCTACGAGCAGTACTTC. Translating it yields CASSLWAGESYEQYF.

This chain uses TRBV10-3 with TRBJ2-5; possible D gene TRBD2, 5 bases. CDR1 and CDR2 from the germline V gene are ENHRY and SYGVKD. V lost 5 bases and J 1 base, leaving 11 bases between the germline ends. The CDR3 totals 14 residues. The CDR3 loop is CAISSGLPQETQYF. CDR3 nucleotide sequence: TGTGCCATCAGTAGCGGATTGCCCCAAGAGACCCAGTACTTC.

The CDR3 reads CASSPQEVNEKLFF. The CDR3 DNA reads TGTGCCAGCTCACCCCAGGAAGTTAATGAAAAACTGTTTTTT. The rearrangement links TRBV18 to TRBJ1-4; unclear D gene. This CDR3 is built from 14 residues. Germline lookup yields CDR1 KGHSH and CDR2 LQKENI. V dropped 3 bases and J dropped 4 bases, with 9 bases sitting between them.